This entry lists 29 T cell receptor beta chains sequenced from one sample in a study of blood T cell repertoires in COVID-19. Method: immunoSEQ multiplex PCR; TCRdb's copy keeps in-frame clones and lacks some. The sample records roughly 150,000 clones, 82% being singletons. Sequenced input: peripheral blood. The receptors originated from a human donor with acute or convalescent COVID-19. The donor label of this sample is uncertain.

The chain combines TRBV4-3 with TRBJ1-6, with D possibly matching TRBD1 (6 bases). Germline V gene lookup returns CDR1 LGHNA and CDR2 YSLEER. The CDR3 spans 17 residues. The germline V and J ends were trimmed by 0 bases and 6 bases, with 15 bases remaining between them. CDR3 sequence (DNA): TGCGCCAGCAGCCAAGATTCGGGGGGGCGCGGTAATTCACCCCTCCACTTT. Translated: CASSQDSGGRGNSPLHF.

The CDR3, as DNA: TGTGCCAGCACTCTACCGGGGGGGCGCATGAACACTGAAGCTTTCTTT. Its protein is CASTLPGGRMNTEAFF. The gene calls are TRBV6-6 and TRBJ1-1, with D tentatively TRBD1 (6 bases). Per the germline V gene, CDR1 is MNHNY and CDR2 is SVGAGI (reference sequence). The CDR3 consists of 16 residues. Trimming took off 7 bases at V and 0 bases at J, with 18 bases between the two ends.

As for this clone: This same CDR3 is encoded by further DNA sequences in the sample. The genes are TRBV15 and TRBJ2-7; perhaps TRBD1 as D (5 bases). V was trimmed by 3 bases and J by 3 bases, leaving 9 bases between them. From germline, CDR1 is LNHNV and CDR2 YYDKDF (reference sequence). This CDR3 has 13 amino acids. The CDR3 reads CATSRDISYEQYF. The CDR3 DNA reads TGTGCCACCAGCAGGGACATAAGCTACGAGCAGTACTTC.

This sequence joins TRBV29-1 and TRBJ2-7; TRBD1 matches at 7 bases. The junction had 10 bases not matched to a gene; V was cut back by 7 bases and J by 1 base. Per the germline V gene, CDR1 is SQVTM and CDR2 is ANQGSEA. The length of the CDR3 is 14 residues. CDR3 residues: CSAQVGTVSYEQYF. DNA of the CDR3: TGCAGCGCCCAGGTTGGGACAGTATCCTACGAGCAGTACTTC.

The chain employs TRBV12-5 and TRBJ2-7; D is perhaps TRBD2 (6 bases). The CDR3 is made up of 13 amino acids. CDR1 is LGHNT, CDR2 FRNRAP, per germline. V was cut by 7 bases and J by 5 bases, with 15 bases left in between. CDR3 loop: CASVSDRGNEQYF. CDR3 DNA sequence: TGTGCTAGTGTCTCGGACCGGGGGAACGAGCAGTACTTC.

The rearrangement links TRBV30 to TRBJ2-7; 8 nucleotides agree with TRBD1. The germline V gene encodes CDR1 GTSNPN and CDR2 SVGIG (reference sequence). Trimming took 4 bases from V and 1 from J; bases not matched to a gene: 6. The CDR3 runs to 14 residues. CDR3 sequence: CAWTPGTGSYEQYF. CDR3 sequence (DNA): TGTGCCTGGACCCCCGGGACAGGTTCCTACGAGCAGTACTTC.

The chain is built from TRBV5-1 and TRBJ1-1; 7 nucleotides match TRBD1. The germline gives CDR1 SGHRS, CDR2 YFSETQ. Losses at the gene ends were 2 bases for V and 4 bases for J; bases not matched to a gene: 5. This CDR3 spans 14 amino acids. The CDR3 protein is CASSLRQGPTEAFF. The CDR3 coding sequence is TGCGCCAGCAGCTTACGACAGGGTCCCACTGAAGCTTTCTTT.

This clone appeared once. The chain couples TRBV5-1 to TRBJ2-5; 9 bases line up with TRBD2. This CDR3 spans 17 amino acids. After removal of 1 base from V and 4 bases from J, the junction contained 11 bases not matched to a gene. Germline assignment: CDR1 SGHRS and CDR2 YFSETQ. The CDR3 sequence is CASSLSPGGSGGETQYF. The CDR3 DNA sequence: TGCGCCAGCAGCTTGTCCCCCGGGGGTAGCGGGGGAGAGACCCAGTACTTC.

This clone was counted once. This rearrangement joins TRBV6-6 to TRBJ1-3, with D possibly TRBD1 on 5 matching bases. The CDR3 extends over 16 amino acids. Trimming stripped 5 bases from V and 0 bases from J, with 14 bases between. CDR1 is MNHNY and CDR2 is SVGAGI in the germline V gene (reference sequence). The DNA for the CDR3 is TGTGCCAGCAGTCGAGACAGCTTCAACTCTGGAAACACCATATATTTT. This encodes CASSRDSFNSGNTIYF.

The chain recombines TRBV29-1 with TRBJ1-1; unclear D gene. This CDR3 is 12 amino acids long. The V and J ends lost 4 bases and 3 bases respectively, with 9 bases between them. In germline, CDR1 is SQVTM, CDR2 ANQGSEA. Here the CDR3 DNA reads TGCAGCGTTGTCCCCCATGACACTGAAGCTTTCTTT. Its translation is CSVVPHDTEAFF.

This sequence joins TRBV10-3 and TRBJ1-3; no definite D call. This CDR3 has 14 amino acids. V was cut by 8 bases and J by 3 bases, with 14 bases left in between. CDR1 and CDR2 (germline): ENHRY, SYGVKD. For the CDR3, the DNA is TGTGCCATCCGGCGGGAGCTAGGTGGAAACACCATATATTTT. Its protein is CAIRRELGGNTIYF.

This clone was seen more than once but under ten times. This chain links TRBV6-5 with TRBJ1-2; 8 positions agree with TRBD1. The V segment lost 6 bases and the J segment 5 bases; nucleotides outside the gene matches: 2. Germline V CDR1 and CDR2: MNHEY, SVGAGI. The CDR3 covers 12 residues. CDR3 sequence: CASRGQAYGYTF. In DNA, the CDR3 is TGTGCCAGCAGGGGACAGGCGTATGGCTACACCTTC.

The chain is built from TRBV7-9 and TRBJ1-6; 7 nucleotides line up with TRBD1. The trim removed 6 bases at V and 8 bases at J, leaving 7 bases unmatched. The CDR3 length is 14 residues. Germline V gene lookup returns CDR1 SEHNR and CDR2 FQNEAQ (reference sequence). The CDR3, as DNA: TGTGCCAGCAGTACGGACAGGTACTATTCACCCCTCCACTTT. This encodes CASSTDRYYSPLHF.

The chain has TRBV14 and TRBJ1-1, with TRBD1 as a possible D gene (6 bases). The CDR3 length is 13 residues. V was clipped by 5 bases and J by 4 bases, with 11 bases between them. The germline gives CDR1 SGHDN, CDR2 FVKESK. The CDR3 here is CASSRTASTEAFF. The CDR3 DNA is TGTGCCAGCAGCAGGACAGCAAGCACTGAAGCTTTCTTT.

The CDR3 region has the DNA TGTGCCAGTAGTCTTTCAGGGGGAAGGACTGAAGCTTTCTTT. Translation gives CASSLSGGRTEAFF. The chain has TRBV19 and TRBJ1-1; 7 nucleotides match TRBD1. The germline CDR1 and CDR2 sequences are LNHDA and SQIVND (reference sequence). The length of the CDR3 is 14 residues. Trimming took 5 bases from V and 5 from J; bases not matched to a gene: 8.

V gene TRBV7-9 combines with J gene TRBJ1-4; TRBD1 matches 9 bases. The trim removed 3 bases at V and 4 bases at J, leaving 6 bases unmatched. Germline loops: CDR1 SEHNR, CDR2 FQNEAQ (reference sequence). The CDR3 has 16 amino acids. CDR3 in amino acids: CASSLGQGLFNEKLFF. CDR3 DNA sequence: TGTGCCAGCAGCTTGGGACAGGGTCTGTTTAATGAAAAACTGTTTTTT.

CDR3 sequence: CAWSVGLYSGNTIYF. The CDR3 region has the DNA TGTGCCTGGAGTGTCGGTCTGTACTCTGGAAACACCATATATTTT. The chain uses TRBV30 and TRBJ1-3; D is unclear. V lost 0 bases, J lost 0 bases, and 9 bases lay in between. CDR1 and CDR2 from the germline V gene are GTSNPN and SVGIG (reference sequence). The CDR3 sequence is 15 residues long. Using reference TRBV30 and TRBJ1-3 for the parts outside the CDR3, the full variable domain is SQTIHQWPATLVQPVGSPLSLECTVEGTSNPNLYWYRQAAGRGLQLLFYSVGIGQISSEVPQNLSASRPQDRQFILSSKKLLLSDSGFYLCAWSVGLYSGNTIYFGEGSWLTVV.

The chain carries TRBV18 and TRBJ1-5; D possibly corresponds to TRBD1 (5 bases). V was cut by 6 bases and J by 7 bases, with 10 bases left in between. Germline CDR1 is KGHSH and CDR2 is LQKENI. The CDR3 loop spans 12 amino acids. The CDR3 is CASSQGDQPQHF. The CDR3 region has the DNA TGTGCCAGCTCTCAGGGTGACCAGCCCCAGCATTTT.

The sample holds one count of this clone. As DNA, the CDR3 is TGTGCCAGCAGTCTAGAAAGGCGGCAGGGCACTAACTATGGCTACACCTTC. Translated, it gives CASSLERRQGTNYGYTF. This chain links TRBV6-6 with TRBJ1-2; D is perhaps TRBD1 (5 bases). Germline-derived CDR1 and CDR2 are MNHNY and SVGAGI (reference sequence). V was cut by 5 bases and J by 0 bases, with 19 bases left in between. The CDR3 runs 17 residues.

To note about this clone: Within the sample, other DNA sequences also encode this same CDR3. The chain uses TRBV5-1 and TRBJ2-7; the match to TRBD1 covers 9 bases. CDR1 and CDR2 from the germline V gene are SGHRS and YFSETQ. The trim removed 4 bases at V and 2 bases at J, leaving 4 bases unmatched. CDR3 length: 14 residues. Written as DNA, the CDR3 is TGCGCCAGCAGCCCGGGACAGGGTGCCTACGAGCAGTACTTC. This codes for CASSPGQGAYEQYF.

The rearrangement links TRBV9 to TRBJ1-2; D is perhaps TRBD1 (5 bases). Per germline, CDR1 SGDLS and CDR2 YYNGEE. This CDR3 comprises 15 residues. V gave up 0 bases and J gave up 6 bases, with 15 bases separating them. CDR3 protein: CASSVVGGTGHGYTF. CDR3 DNA: TGTGCCAGCAGCGTAGTAGGCGGGACTGGCCATGGCTACACCTTC.

The chain recombines TRBV5-6 with TRBJ1-4; the D gene is possibly TRBD1 (6 bases). V shed 0 bases and J shed 8 bases, with 20 bases lying between them. CDR1 SGHDT and CDR2 YYEEEE come from the germline V gene. There are 17 residues in the CDR3. CDR3 amino acids: CASSLVATGSLREKLFF. The DNA for the CDR3 is TGTGCCAGCAGCTTGGTGGCGACAGGCTCCTTGAGAGAAAAACTGTTTTTT.

The rearrangement joins TRBV5-1 to TRBJ2-5; maybe TRBD2 (5 bases). Germline CDR1 is SGHRS and CDR2 is YFSETQ. Deletions cut 2 bases from V and 5 bases from J, with 7 bases between. The CDR3 contains 12 residues. CDR3 nucleotide sequence: TGCGCCAGCAGCTTTCCGGGGGAGACCCAGTACTTC. Its protein product is CASSFPGETQYF.

This clone was observed once. V usage is TRBV30 and J usage is TRBJ1-2; the match to TRBD1 covers 9 bases. Germline V gene sequence: CDR1 GTSNPN, CDR2 SVGIG (reference sequence). The CDR3 spans 16 residues. V was pared by 4 bases and J by 3 bases, with 12 bases of the junction left unmatched. Here the CDR3 DNA reads TGTGCCTGGACCCAACCCCGGGACAGGGCCCACTATGGCTACACCTTC. It translates to CAWTQPRDRAHYGYTF.

This chain links TRBV19 with TRBJ1-1, with 7 bases identical to TRBD1. CDR3 size: 13 residues. The junction had 10 bases not matched to a gene; V was cut back by 8 bases and J by 7 bases. Germline values: CDR1 LNHDA, CDR2 SQIVND (reference sequence). This CDR3 is CASQGDGPHEAFF. The CDR3 DNA sequence: TGTGCCAGTCAGGGGGATGGGCCCCATGAAGCTTTCTTT.

This clone is classed as medium-sized. The chain has TRBV9 and TRBJ2-1; TRBD2 matches 9 bases. Per germline, CDR1 SGDLS and CDR2 YYNGEE. With V trimmed by 4 bases and J by 7 bases, 9 bases remained unmatched. The CDR3 is 15 amino acids. The DNA of the CDR3 is TGTGCCAGCAGCCCCGGGACTAGCCAAGAGAATGAGCAGTTCTTC. It codes for CASSPGTSQENEQFF.

The chain uses TRBV2 and TRBJ2-2; D perhaps matches TRBD1 (6 bases). Germline-derived CDR1 and CDR2 are SNHLY and FYNNEI. The V gene lost 6 bases and the J gene lost 4 bases, with 15 bases spanning the gap. The length of the CDR3 is 15 residues. The CDR3 is CASSLTGRGTGELFF. The CDR3 DNA reads TGTGCCAGCAGCCTAACAGGGAGAGGCACCGGGGAGCTGTTTTTT.

V and J are TRBV6-5 and TRBJ2-3; a weak D match, TRBD2 (6 bases). The CDR3 sequence is 15 residues long. The germline V gene encodes CDR1 MNHEY and CDR2 SVGAGI. Deletions cut 0 bases from V and 5 bases from J, with 12 bases between. The CDR3 sequence: CASSYSAGLGDTQYF. The CDR3 DNA follows: TGTGCCAGCAGTTACTCTGCGGGGCTGGGAGATACGCAGTATTTT.

V and J are TRBV6-6 and TRBJ2-3; 10 nucleotides line up with TRBD1. The germline V gene encodes CDR1 MNHNY and CDR2 SVGAGI (reference sequence). The CDR3 extends over 14 amino acids. V trimming: 7 bases; J trimming: 3 bases; junction bases outside the gene matches: 4. CDR3 sequence: CASTGTGETDTQYF. The CDR3 DNA is TGTGCCAGCACTGGGACAGGGGAAACAGATACGCAGTATTTT.